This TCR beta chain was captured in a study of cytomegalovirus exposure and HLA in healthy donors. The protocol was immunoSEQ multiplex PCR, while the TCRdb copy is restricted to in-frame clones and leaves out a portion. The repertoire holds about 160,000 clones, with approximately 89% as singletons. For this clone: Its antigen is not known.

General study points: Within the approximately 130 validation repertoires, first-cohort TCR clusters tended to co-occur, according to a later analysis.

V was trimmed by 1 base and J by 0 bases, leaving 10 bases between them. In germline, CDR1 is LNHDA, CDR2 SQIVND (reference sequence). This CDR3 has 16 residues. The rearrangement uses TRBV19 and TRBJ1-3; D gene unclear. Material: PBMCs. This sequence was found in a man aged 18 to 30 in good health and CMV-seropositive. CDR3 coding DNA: TGTGCCAGTAGTATAGCGGCGGGGAGCTCTGGAAACACCATATATTTT. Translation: CASSIAAGSSGNTIYF.